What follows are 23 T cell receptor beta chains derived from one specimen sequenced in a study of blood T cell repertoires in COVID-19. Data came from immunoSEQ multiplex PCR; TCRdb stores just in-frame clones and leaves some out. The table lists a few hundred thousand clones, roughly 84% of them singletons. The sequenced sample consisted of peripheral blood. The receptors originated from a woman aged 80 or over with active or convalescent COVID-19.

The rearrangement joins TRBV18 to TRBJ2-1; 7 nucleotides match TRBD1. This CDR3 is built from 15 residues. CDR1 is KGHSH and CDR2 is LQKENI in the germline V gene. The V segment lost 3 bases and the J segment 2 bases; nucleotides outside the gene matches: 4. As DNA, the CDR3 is TGTGCCAGCTCACCCACAGGGGACACCTACAATGAGCAGTTCTTC. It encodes CASSPTGDTYNEQFF.

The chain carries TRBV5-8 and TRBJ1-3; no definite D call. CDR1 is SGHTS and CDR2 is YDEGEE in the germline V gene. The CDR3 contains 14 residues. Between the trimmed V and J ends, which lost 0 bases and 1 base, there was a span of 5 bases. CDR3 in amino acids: CASSLVRSGNTIYF. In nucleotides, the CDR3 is TGTGCCAGCAGCTTGGTCAGGTCTGGAAACACCATATATTTT. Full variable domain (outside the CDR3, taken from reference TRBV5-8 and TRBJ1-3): EAGVTQSPTHLIKTRGQQATLRCSPISGHTSVYWYQQALGLGLQFLLWYDEGEERNRGNFPPRFSGRQFPNYSSELNVNALELEDSALYLCASSLVRSGNTIYFGEGSWLTVV.

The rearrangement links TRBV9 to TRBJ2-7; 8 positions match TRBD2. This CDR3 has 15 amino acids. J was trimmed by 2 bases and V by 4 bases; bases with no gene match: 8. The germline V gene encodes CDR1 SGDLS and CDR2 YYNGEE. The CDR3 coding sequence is TGTGCCAGCAGCCCCCGCGGAGCGGGGGCCTACGAGCAGTACTTC. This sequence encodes CASSPRGAGAYEQYF.

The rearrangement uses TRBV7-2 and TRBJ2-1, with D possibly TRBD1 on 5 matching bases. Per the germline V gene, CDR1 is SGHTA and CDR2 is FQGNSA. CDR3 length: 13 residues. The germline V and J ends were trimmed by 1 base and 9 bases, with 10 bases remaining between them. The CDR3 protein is CASSLEGLGEQFF. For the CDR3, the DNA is TGTGCCAGCAGCTTAGAGGGGTTGGGTGAGCAGTTCTTC.

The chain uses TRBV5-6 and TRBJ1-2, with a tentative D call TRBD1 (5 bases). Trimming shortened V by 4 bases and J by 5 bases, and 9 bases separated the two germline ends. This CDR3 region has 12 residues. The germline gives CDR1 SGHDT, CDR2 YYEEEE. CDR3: CASSRQGYGYTF. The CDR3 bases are TGTGCCAGCAGCAGGCAGGGTTATGGCTACACCTTC.

The CDR3 spells CASSSQSTVYEQYF. As DNA, the CDR3 is TGTGCCAGCAGCTCTCAATCGACAGTCTACGAGCAGTACTTC. V gene TRBV11-3 combines with J gene TRBJ2-7, with D possibly matching TRBD1 (5 bases). Germline CDR1 is SGHNT and CDR2 is YENEEA. This CDR3 region has 14 residues. The germline V and J ends were trimmed by 4 bases and 3 bases, with 13 bases remaining between them.

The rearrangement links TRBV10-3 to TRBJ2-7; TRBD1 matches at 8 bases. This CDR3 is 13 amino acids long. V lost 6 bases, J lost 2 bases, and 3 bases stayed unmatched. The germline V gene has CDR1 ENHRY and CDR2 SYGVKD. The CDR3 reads CAISPGQAYEQYF. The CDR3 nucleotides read TGTGCCATCAGCCCGGGACAGGCCTACGAGCAGTACTTC.

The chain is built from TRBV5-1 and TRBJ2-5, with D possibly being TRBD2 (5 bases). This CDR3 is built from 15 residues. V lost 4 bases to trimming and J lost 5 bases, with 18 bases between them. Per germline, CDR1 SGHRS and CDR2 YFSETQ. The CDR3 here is CASSRDGSLGETQYF. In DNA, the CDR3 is TGCGCCAGCAGCCGAGACGGTTCACTAGGGGAGACCCAGTACTTC. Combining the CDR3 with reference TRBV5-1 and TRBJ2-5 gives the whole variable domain KAGVTQTPRYLIKTRGQQVTLSCSPISGHRSVSWYQQTPGQGLQFLFEYFSETQRNKGNFPGRFSGRQFSNSRSEMNVSTLELGDSALYLCASSRDGSLGETQYFGPGTRLLVL.

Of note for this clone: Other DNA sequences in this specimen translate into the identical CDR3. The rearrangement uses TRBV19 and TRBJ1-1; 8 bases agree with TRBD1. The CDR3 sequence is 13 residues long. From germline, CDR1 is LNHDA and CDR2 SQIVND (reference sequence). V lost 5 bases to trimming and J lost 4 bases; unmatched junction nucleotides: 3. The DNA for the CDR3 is TGTGCCAGTAGTTTTACAGGGGGCACTGAAGCTTTCTTT. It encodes CASSFTGGTEAFF. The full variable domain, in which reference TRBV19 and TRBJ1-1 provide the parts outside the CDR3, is DGGITQSPKYLFRKEGQNVTLSCEQNLNHDAMYWYRQDPGQGLRLIYYSQIVNDFQKGDIAEGYSVSREKKESFPLTVTSAQKNPTAFYLCASSFTGGTEAFFGQGTRLTVV.

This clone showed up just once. DNA of the CDR3: TGTGCCAGCAGTACGCGGGTGGGAGAGCAGTACTTC. It is translated as CASSTRVGEQYF. The V gene is TRBV27, the J gene TRBJ2-7; maybe TRBD2 (5 bases). Germline assignment: CDR1 MNHEY and CDR2 SMNVEV (reference sequence). The CDR3 extends over 12 amino acids. With 5 bases removed from V and 7 bases from J, the gap between germline ends came to 12 bases.

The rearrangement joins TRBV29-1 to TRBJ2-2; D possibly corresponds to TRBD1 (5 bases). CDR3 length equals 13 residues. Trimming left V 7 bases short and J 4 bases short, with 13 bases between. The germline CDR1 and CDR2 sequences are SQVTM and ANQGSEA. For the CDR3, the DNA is TGCAGCGGCAGGGCATCGGGCACCGGGGAGCTGTTTTTT. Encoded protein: CSGRASGTGELFF.

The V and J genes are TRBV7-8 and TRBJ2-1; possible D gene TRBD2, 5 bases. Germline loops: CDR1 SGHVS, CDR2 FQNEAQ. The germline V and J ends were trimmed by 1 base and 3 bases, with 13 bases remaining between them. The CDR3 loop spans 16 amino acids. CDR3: CASSLEVGVLYNEQFF. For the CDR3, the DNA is TGTGCCAGCAGCTTAGAAGTGGGAGTGCTCTACAATGAGCAGTTCTTC.

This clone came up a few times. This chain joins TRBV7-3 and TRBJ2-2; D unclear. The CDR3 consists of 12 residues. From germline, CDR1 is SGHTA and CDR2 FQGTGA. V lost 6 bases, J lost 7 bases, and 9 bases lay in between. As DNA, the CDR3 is TGTGCCAGCAGGTCTAGAGTCGGGGAGCTGTTTTTT. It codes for CASRSRVGELFF. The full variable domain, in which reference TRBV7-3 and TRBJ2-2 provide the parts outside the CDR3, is GAGVSQTPSNKVTEKGKYVELRCDPISGHTALYWYRQSLGQGPEFLIYFQGTGAADDSGLPNDRFFAVRPEGSVSTLKIQRTERGDSAVYLCASRSRVGELFFGEGSRLTVL.

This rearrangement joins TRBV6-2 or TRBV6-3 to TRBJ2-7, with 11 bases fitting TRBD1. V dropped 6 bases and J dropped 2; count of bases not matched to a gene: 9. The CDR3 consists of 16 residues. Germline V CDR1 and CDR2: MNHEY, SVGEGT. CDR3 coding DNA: TGTGCCAGCAGCCCCCTGGGACAGGGGGTAACCTACGAGCAGTACTTC. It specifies CASSPLGQGVTYEQYF.

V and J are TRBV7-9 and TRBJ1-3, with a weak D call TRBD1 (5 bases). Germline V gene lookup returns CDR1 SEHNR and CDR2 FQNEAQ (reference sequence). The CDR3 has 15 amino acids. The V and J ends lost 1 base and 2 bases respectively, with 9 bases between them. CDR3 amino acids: CASSLEGGAGNTIYF. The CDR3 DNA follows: TGTGCCAGCAGCTTAGAAGGAGGGGCTGGAAACACCATATATTTT.

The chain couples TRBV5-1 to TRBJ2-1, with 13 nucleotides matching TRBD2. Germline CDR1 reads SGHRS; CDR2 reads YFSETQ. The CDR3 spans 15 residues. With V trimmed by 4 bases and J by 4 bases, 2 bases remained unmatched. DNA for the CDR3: TGCGCCAGCAGCCTGACTAGCGGGGGGTACAATGAGCAGTTCTTC. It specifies CASSLTSGGYNEQFF.

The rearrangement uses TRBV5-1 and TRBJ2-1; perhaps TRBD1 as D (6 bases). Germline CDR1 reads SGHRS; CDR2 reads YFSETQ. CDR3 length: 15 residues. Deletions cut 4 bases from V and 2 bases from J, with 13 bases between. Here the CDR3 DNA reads TGCGCCAGCAGCCCACAGGGAGACACCTACAATGAGCAGTTCTTC. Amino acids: CASSPQGDTYNEQFF.

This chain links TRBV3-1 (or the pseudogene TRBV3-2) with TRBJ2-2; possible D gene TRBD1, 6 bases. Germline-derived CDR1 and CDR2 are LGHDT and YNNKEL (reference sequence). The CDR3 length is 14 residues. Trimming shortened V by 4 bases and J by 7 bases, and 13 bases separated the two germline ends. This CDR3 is CASSRTGKDGELFF. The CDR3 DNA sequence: TGTGCCAGCAGCCGAACAGGGAAGGACGGGGAGCTGTTTTTT.

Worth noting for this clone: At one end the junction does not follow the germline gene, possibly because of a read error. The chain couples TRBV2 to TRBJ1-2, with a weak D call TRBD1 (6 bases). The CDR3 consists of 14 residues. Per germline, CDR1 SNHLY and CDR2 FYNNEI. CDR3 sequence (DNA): TGTGCCAGCAGGGAAGGGTCTCAGGGGTTGAGCTACACCTTC. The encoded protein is CASREGSQGLSYTF.

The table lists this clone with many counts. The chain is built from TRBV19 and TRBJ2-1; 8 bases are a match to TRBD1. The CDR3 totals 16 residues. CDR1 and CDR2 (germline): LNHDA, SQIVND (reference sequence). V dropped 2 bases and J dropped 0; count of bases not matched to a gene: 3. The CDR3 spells CASSILGTGSYNEQFF. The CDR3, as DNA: TGTGCCAGTAGTATATTGGGGACAGGCTCCTACAATGAGCAGTTCTTC.

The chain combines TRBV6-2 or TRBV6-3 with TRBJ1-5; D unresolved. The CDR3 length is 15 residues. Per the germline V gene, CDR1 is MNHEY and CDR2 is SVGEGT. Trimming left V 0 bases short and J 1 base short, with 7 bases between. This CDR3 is CASSYSWLSNQPQHF. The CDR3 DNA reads TGTGCCAGCAGTTACTCATGGCTCAGCAATCAGCCCCAGCATTTT.

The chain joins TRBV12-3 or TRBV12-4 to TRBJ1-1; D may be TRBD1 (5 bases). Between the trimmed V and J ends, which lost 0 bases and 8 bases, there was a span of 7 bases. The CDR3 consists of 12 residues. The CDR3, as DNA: TGTGCCAGCAGTTTAGCGCGGGGGGAAGCTTTCTTT. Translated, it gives CASSLARGEAFF.

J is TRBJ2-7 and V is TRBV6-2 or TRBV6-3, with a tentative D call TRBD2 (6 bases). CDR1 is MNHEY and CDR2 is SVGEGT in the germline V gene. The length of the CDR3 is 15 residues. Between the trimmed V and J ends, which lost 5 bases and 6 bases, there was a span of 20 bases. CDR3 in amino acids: CASSDRGAGRSEQYF. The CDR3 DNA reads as TGTGCCAGCAGTGACCGAGGGGCGGGACGAAGCGAGCAGTACTTC.